This T cell receptor beta chain was obtained from a study of regulatory T cells in long-lasting Graves disease. Stated time point: newly diagnosed GD, antithyroid drugs for less than 3 months. Making the TCR library involved RNA that had been extracted from PBMCs. In its sample, this clonotype was seen a few times. The antigen remains unidentified. Whole-study findings and limits: Between persistent patients, more than 2,500 public clonotypes were shared, exceeding the roughly 1,000 shared between new patients. Only peripheral blood was studied, not thyroid tissue.

The CDR3 contains 19 residues. CDR1 LGHDT and CDR2 YNNKEL come from the germline V gene (reference sequence). Trimming at V came to 0 bases and at J to 5 bases, leaving 7 bases not matched to a gene. Assembly of TCR beta libraries relied on iRepertoire HTBI primers together with Arm-PCR of CDR3 regions. Each CDR3 protein is one row after TCRdb ran MiXCR on the multiplex PCR reads. The sample shows about 420,000 distinct CDR3 sequences, around 15% of them seen only once. This sample also belongs to another study, concerning T cells in Graves' hyperthyroidism and ophthalmopathy.

The rearrangement uses TRBV3-1 and TRBJ2-6; 13 bases are a match to TRBD2. Specimen: peripheral blood mononuclear cells (PBMCs), collected at new diagnosis, from a patient treated with antithyroid drugs. The source of this sequence is a woman younger than 35 with Graves disease. CDR3 amino acids: CASSQELGTSGIRANVLTF. DNA for the CDR3: TGTGCCAGCAGCCAAGAGTTGGGGACTAGCGGGATTAGGGCCAACGTCCTGACTTTC. The full variable domain, its missing parts supplied by reference TRBV3-1 and TRBJ2-6, is DTAVSQTPKYLVTQMGNDKSIKCEQNLGHDTMYWYKQDSKKFLKIMFSYNNKELIINETVPNRFSPKSPDKAHLNLHINSLELGDSAVYFCASSQELGTSGIRANVLTFGAGSRLTVL.